This T cell receptor (beta chain) was captured by sequencing in a study of beta chain features in type 1 diabetes. This clone was seen a handful of times. What it binds is unknown. Notes on the study in general: Patients with Type 1 diabetes showed moderately but significantly shorter TCRB CDR3s in all four CD4+ subsets. Healthy donors had naive, central memory and Treg TCRB repertoires that appeared less similar than those seen among patients.

The CDR3 consists of 14 residues. Germline V gives CDR1 SGHAT, CDR2 FQNNGV. V was trimmed by 4 bases and J by 14 bases, leaving 21 bases between them. Of the isolated RNA, all was reverse transcribed, and so the sequenced material was expressed TCRB transcripts. About 3.3 million reads, on average, came from each naive, central memory and regulatory T cell sample. The protocol was immunoSEQ multiplex PCR, while the TCRdb copy is restricted to in-frame clones and leaves out a portion. This table has hundreds of thousands of clones, over 12% appearing once. Based on CD45RO/CCR7/CD25/CD127/CD95/CD27, CD4+ regulatory, stem cell-like memory, naive and central memory cells were sorted. Purities over 95% were achieved in all sorted populations.

The J gene is TRBJ2-1, the V gene TRBV11-2, with D perhaps assigned TRBD1 or TRBD2 (5 bases each). This clonotype was obtained from a man aged 18 to 30 with type 1 diabetes. Source material: naive CD4+ T cells from blood. In DNA form, the CDR3 reads TGTGCCAGCAGCTCAACCTCCCAACCGGGACGGAAGTTCTTC. Protein: CASSSTSQPGRKFF. The variable domain in full, completed from reference TRBV11-2 and TRBJ2-1, reads EAGVAQSPRYKIIEKRQSVAFWCNPISGHATLYWYQQILGQGPKLLIQFQNNGVVDDSQLPKDRFSAERLKGVDSTLKIQPAKLEDSAVYLCASSSTSQPGRKFFGPGTRLTVL.